Below, 5 T cell receptor beta chains from the same sample are listed, as sequenced in a study of blood T cells in healthy people across ages. Then a second PCR, running roughly 7 to 11 cycles, was carried out with a sample-barcoded 5' primer and a J-beta primer mix. TCRdb fed the 5' RACE reads into MiXCR, producing one record per CDR3 protein. The sample carries about 1.6 million distinct CDR3 sequences, roughly 32% recorded once. What was sequenced was blood. Receptor source: a woman between 25 and 40 years old in good health.

The genes are TRBV2 and TRBJ1-6; 12 positions match TRBD1. V gave up 3 bases and J gave up 4 bases; unmatched junction bases: 7. Germline loops: CDR1 SNHLY, CDR2 FYNNEI. The CDR3 is 18 residues long. The CDR3 spells CASSDRGTGGAYNSPLHF. The CDR3 DNA sequence: TGTGCCAGCAGTGACCGCGGGACAGGGGGCGCGTATAATTCACCCCTCCACTTT.

This clonotype was picked up a small number of times. V is TRBV28 and J is TRBJ2-5; 7 nucleotides agree with TRBD2. CDR1 MDHEN and CDR2 SYDVKM come from the germline V gene. V shed 6 bases, J shed 4 bases, and the junction held 8 bases outside the gene matches. The CDR3 covers 14 residues. This CDR3 reads CASSPAGRGETQYF. CDR3 DNA sequence: TGTGCCAGCAGCCCAGCGGGAAGAGGAGAGACCCAGTACTTC.

The genes are TRBV11-2 and TRBJ2-3; 10 positions agree with TRBD2. CDR1 and CDR2 (germline): SGHAT, FQNNGV. The CDR3 loop spans 18 amino acids. Trimming at V came to 3 bases and at J to 6 bases, leaving 15 bases not matched to a gene. The CDR3 sequence is CASSFVAGGPFPSDTQYF. As DNA, the CDR3 is TGTGCCAGCAGCTTTGTAGCGGGGGGACCCTTTCCTTCGGATACGCAGTATTTT.

The V call is TRBV5-1, the J call TRBJ2-7; 7 nucleotides agree with TRBD1. Germline values: CDR1 SGHRS, CDR2 YFSETQ. V trimming: 0 bases; J trimming: 2 bases; junction bases outside the gene matches: 5. The CDR3 is made up of 15 amino acids. The CDR3 region has the DNA TGCGCCAGCAGCTTGGTGACAGGGAAGGCCTACGAGCAGTACTTC. Its protein is CASSLVTGKAYEQYF.

The gene calls are TRBV6-5 and TRBJ1-4; tentative D call: TRBD1 (5 bases). The CDR3 totals 15 residues. V was trimmed by 6 bases and J by 8 bases, leaving 19 bases between them. Germline assignment: CDR1 MNHEY and CDR2 SVGAGI. CDR3 residues: CASRPRGRGDEKLFF. The CDR3 region has the DNA TGTGCCAGCAGGCCTCGAGGGAGGGGAGACGAAAAACTGTTTTTT.